The entry below gives a single TCR beta chain sequence along with its context. Its matching antigen is unknown. This CDR3 is also generated by other DNA sequences in the sample. This specimen belongs to a study of shared clonotypes between healthy human individuals. Study results and limitations: Shared clonotypes across all four donors exceeded non-shared ones in generation probability.

Terminally differentiated effector memory CD45RA+ cells were excluded by CCR7 positive selection of CD45RO-negative cells. The V gene lost 3 bases and the J gene lost 3 bases, with 6 bases spanning the gap. CDR3 length: 12 amino acids. Germline loops: CDR1 MGHRA, CDR2 YSYEKL. Clones were sequenced by immunoSEQ multiplex PCR, and TCRdb holds only the in-frame ones, with some missing. This sample has about 2.1 million clones, with 93% found just once. The sequenced sample consisted of naive CD8+ T cells from PBMCs. The origin of this receptor is a man between 18 and 35 years old in good health. Some clones in this sample may be carry-over from other donors' samples. The chain recombines TRBV4-1 with TRBJ2-7; possibly TRBD1 for D (6 bases). The CDR3 loop is CASSQDSYEQYF. The CDR3 DNA reads as TGCGCCAGCAGCCAGGACAGCTACGAGCAGTACTTC.